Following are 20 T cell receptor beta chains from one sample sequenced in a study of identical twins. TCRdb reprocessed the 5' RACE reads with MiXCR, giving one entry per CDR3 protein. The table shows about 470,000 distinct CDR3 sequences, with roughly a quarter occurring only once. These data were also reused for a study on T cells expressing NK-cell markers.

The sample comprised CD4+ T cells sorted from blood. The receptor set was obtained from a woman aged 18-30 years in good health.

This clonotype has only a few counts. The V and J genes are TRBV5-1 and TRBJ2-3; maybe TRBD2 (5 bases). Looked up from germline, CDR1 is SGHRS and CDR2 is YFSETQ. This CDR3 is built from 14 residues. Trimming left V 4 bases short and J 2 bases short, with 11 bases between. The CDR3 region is CASSKRMHTDTQYF. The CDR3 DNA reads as TGCGCCAGCAGCAAGCGGATGCACACAGATACGCAGTATTTT.

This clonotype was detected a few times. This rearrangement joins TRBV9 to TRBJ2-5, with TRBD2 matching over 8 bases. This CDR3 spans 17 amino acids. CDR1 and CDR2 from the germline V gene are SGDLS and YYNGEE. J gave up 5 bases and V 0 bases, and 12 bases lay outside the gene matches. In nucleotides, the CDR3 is TGTGCCAGCAGCGTAGCTTCGGGAGGGGGATTTGGGGAGACCCAGTACTTC. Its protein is CASSVASGGGFGETQYF.

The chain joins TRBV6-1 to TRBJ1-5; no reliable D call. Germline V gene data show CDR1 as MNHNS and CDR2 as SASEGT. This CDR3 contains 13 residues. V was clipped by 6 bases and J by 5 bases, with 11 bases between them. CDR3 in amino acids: CASSPSLDQPQHF. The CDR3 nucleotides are TGTGCCAGCAGCCCGAGTCTCGATCAGCCCCAGCATTTT.

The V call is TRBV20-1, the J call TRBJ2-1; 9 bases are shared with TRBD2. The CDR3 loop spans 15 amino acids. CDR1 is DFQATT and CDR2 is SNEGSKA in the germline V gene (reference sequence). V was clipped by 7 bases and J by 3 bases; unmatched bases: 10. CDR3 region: CSVGIGTSYYNEQFF. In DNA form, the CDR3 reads TGCAGTGTCGGTATTGGGACTAGCTACTACAATGAGCAGTTCTTC.

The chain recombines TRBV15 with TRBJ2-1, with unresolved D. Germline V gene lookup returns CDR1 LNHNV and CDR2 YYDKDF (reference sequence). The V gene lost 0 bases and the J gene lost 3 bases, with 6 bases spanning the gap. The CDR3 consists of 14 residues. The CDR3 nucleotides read TGTGCCACCAGCAGAGAACTCCTCTACAATGAGCAGTTCTTC. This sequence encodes CATSRELLYNEQFF.

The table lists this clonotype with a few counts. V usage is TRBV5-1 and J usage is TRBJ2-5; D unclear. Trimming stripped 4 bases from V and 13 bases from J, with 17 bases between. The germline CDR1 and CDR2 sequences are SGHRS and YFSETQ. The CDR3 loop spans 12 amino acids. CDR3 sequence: CASSHGDSESYF. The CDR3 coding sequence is TGCGCCAGCAGCCATGGTGACTCCGAGTCGTACTTC.

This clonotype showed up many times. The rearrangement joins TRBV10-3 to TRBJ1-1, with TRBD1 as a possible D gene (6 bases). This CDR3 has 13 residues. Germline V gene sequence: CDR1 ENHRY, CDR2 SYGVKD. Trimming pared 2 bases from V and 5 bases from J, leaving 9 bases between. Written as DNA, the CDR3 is TGTGCCATCAGTGAGACAGGGATTACTGAAGCTTTCTTT. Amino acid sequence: CAISETGITEAFF.

The CDR3 region has the DNA TGCGCCAGCAGCTTGGCGTGGGGACAGTCTACCTACGAGCAGTACTTC. Residues: CASSLAWGQSTYEQYF. The chain joins TRBV5-1 to TRBJ2-7, with 7 bases identical to TRBD1. V lost 0 bases to trimming and J lost 2 bases; unmatched junction nucleotides: 8. Germline loops: CDR1 SGHRS, CDR2 YFSETQ. The CDR3 is 16 residues long.

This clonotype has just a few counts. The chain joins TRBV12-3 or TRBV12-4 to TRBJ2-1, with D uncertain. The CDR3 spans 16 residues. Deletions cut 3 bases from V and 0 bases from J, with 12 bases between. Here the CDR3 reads CASSFRRVGSYNEQFF. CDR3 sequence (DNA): TGTGCCAGCAGTTTTCGTCGGGTCGGCTCCTACAATGAGCAGTTCTTC.

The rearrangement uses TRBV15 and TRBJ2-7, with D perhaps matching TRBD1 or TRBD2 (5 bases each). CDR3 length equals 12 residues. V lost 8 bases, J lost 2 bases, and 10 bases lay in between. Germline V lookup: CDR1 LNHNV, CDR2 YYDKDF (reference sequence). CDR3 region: CATQGDPYEQYF. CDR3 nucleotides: TGTGCCACCCAGGGAGATCCCTACGAGCAGTACTTC.

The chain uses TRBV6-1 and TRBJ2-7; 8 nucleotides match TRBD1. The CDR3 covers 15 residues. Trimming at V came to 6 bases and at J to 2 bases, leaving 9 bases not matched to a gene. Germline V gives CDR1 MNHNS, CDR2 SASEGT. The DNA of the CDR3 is TGTGCCAGCAGCCGACAGGGGAAAGGCGCCTACGAGCAGTACTTC. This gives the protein CASSRQGKGAYEQYF.

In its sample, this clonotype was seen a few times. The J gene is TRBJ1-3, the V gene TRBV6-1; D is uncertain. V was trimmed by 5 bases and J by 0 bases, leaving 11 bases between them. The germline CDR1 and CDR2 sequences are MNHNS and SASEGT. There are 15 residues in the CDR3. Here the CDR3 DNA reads TGTGCCAGCAGTCGCGACCTTTACTCTGGAAACACCATATATTTT. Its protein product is CASSRDLYSGNTIYF.

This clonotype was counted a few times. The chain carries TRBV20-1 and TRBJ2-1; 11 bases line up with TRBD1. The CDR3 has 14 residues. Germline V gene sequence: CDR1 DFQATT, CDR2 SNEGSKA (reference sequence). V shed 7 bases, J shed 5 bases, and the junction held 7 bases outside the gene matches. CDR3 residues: CSEAGQGANNEQFF. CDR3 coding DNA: TGCAGTGAAGCCGGACAGGGGGCTAACAATGAGCAGTTCTTC.

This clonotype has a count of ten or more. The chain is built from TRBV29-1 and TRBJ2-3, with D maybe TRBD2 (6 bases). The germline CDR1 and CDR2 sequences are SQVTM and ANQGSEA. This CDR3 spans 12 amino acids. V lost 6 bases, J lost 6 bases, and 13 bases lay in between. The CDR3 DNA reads TGCAGCGTGGGGACTTGGGGGGATACGCAGTATTTT. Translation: CSVGTWGDTQYF.

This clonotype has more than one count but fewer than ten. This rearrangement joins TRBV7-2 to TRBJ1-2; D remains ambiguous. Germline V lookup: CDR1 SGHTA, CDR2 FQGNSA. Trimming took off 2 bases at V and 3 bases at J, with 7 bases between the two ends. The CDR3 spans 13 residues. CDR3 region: CASSLRTDYGYTF. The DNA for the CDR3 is TGTGCCAGCAGCTTACGTACAGACTATGGCTACACCTTC.

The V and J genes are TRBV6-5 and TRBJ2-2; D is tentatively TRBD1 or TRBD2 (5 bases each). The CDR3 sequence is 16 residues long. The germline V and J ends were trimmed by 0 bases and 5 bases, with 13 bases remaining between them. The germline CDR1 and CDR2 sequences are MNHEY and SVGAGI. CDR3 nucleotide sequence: TGTGCCAGCAGTTACTCGAGGCTAGCAGGGACCGGGGAGCTGTTTTTT. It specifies CASSYSRLAGTGELFF.

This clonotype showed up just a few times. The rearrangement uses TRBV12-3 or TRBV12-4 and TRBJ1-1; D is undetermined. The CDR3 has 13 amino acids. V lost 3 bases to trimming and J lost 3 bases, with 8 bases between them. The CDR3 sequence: CASSLNVDTEAFF. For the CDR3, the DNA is TGTGCCAGCAGTTTGAACGTTGACACTGAAGCTTTCTTT.

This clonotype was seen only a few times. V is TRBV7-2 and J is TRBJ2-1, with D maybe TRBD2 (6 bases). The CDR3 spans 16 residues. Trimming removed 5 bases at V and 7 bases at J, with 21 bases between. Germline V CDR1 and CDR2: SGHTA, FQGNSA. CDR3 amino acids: CASSQDSGVFINEQFF. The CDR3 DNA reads TGTGCCAGCAGCCAAGACTCGGGGGTATTCATAAATGAGCAGTTCTTC. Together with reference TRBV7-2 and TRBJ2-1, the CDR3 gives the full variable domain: GAGVSQSPSNKVTEKGKDVELRCDPISGHTALYWYRQSLGQGLEFLIYFQGNSAPDKSGLPSDRFSAERTGGSVSTLTIQRTQQEDSAVYLCASSQDSGVFINEQFFGPGTRLTVL.

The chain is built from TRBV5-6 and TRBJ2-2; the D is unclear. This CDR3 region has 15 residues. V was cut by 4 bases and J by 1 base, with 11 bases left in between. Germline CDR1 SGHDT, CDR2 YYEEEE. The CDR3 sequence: CASSRPLQNTGELFF. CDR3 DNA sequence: TGTGCCAGCAGCCGGCCACTCCAGAACACCGGGGAGCTGTTTTTT.

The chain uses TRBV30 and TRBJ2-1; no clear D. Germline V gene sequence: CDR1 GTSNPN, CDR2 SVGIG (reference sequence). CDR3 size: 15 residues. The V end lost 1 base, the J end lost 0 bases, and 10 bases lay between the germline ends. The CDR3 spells CAWSGSRLSYNEQFF. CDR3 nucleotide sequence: TGTGCCTGGAGTGGGAGCAGACTCTCCTACAATGAGCAGTTCTTC. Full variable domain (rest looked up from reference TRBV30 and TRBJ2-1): SQTIHQWPATLVQPVGSPLSLECTVEGTSNPNLYWYRQAAGRGLQLLFYSVGIGQISSEVPQNLSASRPQDRQFILSSKKLLLSDSGFYLCAWSGSRLSYNEQFFGPGTRLTVL.